Below, 14 T cell receptor beta chains from the same sample are listed, as sequenced in a study of blood T cell repertoires in COVID-19 (dated by TCRdb to 2019 to 2021). Receptors were amplified or captured by the immunoSEQ multiplex PCR assay. This is the immuneACCESS table as TCRdb keeps it, with only in-frame sequences that have V and J called. A part of the clones is gone; compared with another copy, unresolved V genes explain less than half, and the rest is unexplained. A total of about 250,000 clones appear in this sample, 75% to 90% of them only once. The top ten clones comprise roughly 4.8% of the sample. Material for sequencing was peripheral blood. These receptors were collected from a woman aged 40 to 50 who had recovered from COVID-19.

The chain employs TRBV5-5 and TRBJ2-5; 7 positions match TRBD2. J was trimmed by 5 bases and V by 3 bases; bases with no gene match: 7. In germline, CDR1 is SGHKS, CDR2 YYEKEE (reference sequence). The CDR3 is 14 amino acids. The CDR3 protein is CASSSGAGGETQYF. DNA of the CDR3: TGTGCCAGCAGCTCCGGGGCCGGGGGGGAGACCCAGTACTTC.

This clone was counted a few times. The V gene is TRBV4-3, the J gene TRBJ1-5; D is ambiguous. Trimming pared 1 base from V and 3 bases from J, leaving 13 bases between. The germline CDR1 and CDR2 sequences are LGHNA and YSLEER. CDR3 size: 16 residues. CDR3 residues: CASSQVASGDNQPQHF. Written as DNA, the CDR3 is TGCGCCAGCAGCCAAGTAGCCTCCGGGGACAATCAGCCCCAGCATTTT.

The chain has TRBV23-1 and TRBJ1-1, with TRBD1 matching over 8 bases. TRBV23-1 is filed as an ORF, its function uncertain. V shed 2 bases and J 1 base; nucleotides not matched to a gene: 12. The CDR3 extends over 18 amino acids. As DNA, the CDR3 is TGCGCCAGCAGTCAAATAGAGTACAGGGGGAAGGGGAACACTGAAGCTTTCTTT. Protein sequence: CASSQIEYRGKGNTEAFF.

The V and J genes are TRBV6-5 and TRBJ2-7; possibly TRBD2 for D (6 bases). Germline lookup yields CDR1 MNHEY and CDR2 SVGAGI. The CDR3 is 15 amino acids. V gave up 7 bases and J gave up 7 bases, with 23 bases separating them. Here the CDR3 reads CASNHHSAGHWEQYF. For the CDR3, the DNA is TGTGCCAGCAACCACCATAGCGCGGGGCATTGGGAGCAGTACTTC.

The count of this clone is one. The chain is built from TRBV6-1 and TRBJ1-2; 7 nucleotides line up with TRBD1. The V segment lost 0 bases and the J segment 5 bases; nucleotides outside the gene matches: 3. The CDR3 has 14 residues. Germline V lookup: CDR1 MNHNS, CDR2 SASEGT. CDR3 in DNA: TGTGCCAGCAGTGAAGCGGGACAGATTTATGGCTACACCTTC. This codes for CASSEAGQIYGYTF.

This clone was detected only a few times. Its ends do not fully match the called genes, so a read error is possible. The chain joins TRBV14 to TRBJ2-3; a weak D match, TRBD2 (6 bases). The CDR3 sequence is 13 residues long. Per germline, CDR1 SGHDN and CDR2 FVKESK. CDR3 nucleotides: TGTGCCAGCTCCAGGGACTTCACAGATGCGCAGTATTTT. It specifies CASSRDFTDAQYF.

The V gene is TRBV15, the J gene TRBJ2-2; TRBD1 matches 8 bases. CDR1 LNHNV and CDR2 YYDKDF come from the germline V gene (reference sequence). V was clipped by 9 bases and J by 1 base; unmatched bases: 4. CDR3 length: 14 amino acids. In nucleotides, the CDR3 is TGTGCCACGATCGACAGGGGGAACACCGGGGAGCTGTTTTTT. As protein: CATIDRGNTGELFF.

This chain joins TRBV6-2 or TRBV6-3 and TRBJ2-3, with 8 bases that match TRBD2. Germline V lookup: CDR1 MNHEY, CDR2 SVGEGT. This CDR3 is built from 14 residues. Trimming removed 5 bases from V and 4 bases from J; junction bases left unmatched: 5. The CDR3 sequence is CASSMGLGPDTQYF. The CDR3 DNA reads TGTGCCAGCAGTATGGGACTAGGGCCAGATACGCAGTATTTT.

This chain joins TRBV7-6 and TRBJ2-2; D remains ambiguous. The CDR3 has 13 amino acids. The germline gives CDR1 SGHVS, CDR2 FNYEAQ. Deletions cut 4 bases from V and 3 bases from J, with 6 bases between. The CDR3 coding sequence is TGTGCCAGCAGCTCGCTAGACACCGGGGAGCTGTTTTTT. Protein: CASSSLDTGELFF.

This rearrangement joins TRBV5-4 to TRBJ2-4; TRBD1 matches 10 bases. CDR1 and CDR2 (germline): SGHNT, YYREEE (reference sequence). The ends lost 4 bases at V and 0 bases at J; junction bases unmatched: 4. This CDR3 is 16 amino acids long. CDR3 region: CASSPGQGLAKNIQYF. The CDR3 coding sequence is TGTGCCAGCAGCCCGGGACAGGGGTTAGCCAAAAACATTCAGTACTTC.

V is TRBV6-5 and J is TRBJ1-4; TRBD1 is a possible D gene (6 bases). CDR3 length: 16 residues. Trimming removed 2 bases at V and 7 bases at J, with 17 bases between. Germline V lookup: CDR1 MNHEY, CDR2 SVGAGI. The CDR3 here is CASSYGFQGFSEKLFF. The CDR3 DNA reads TGTGCCAGCAGTTACGGGTTTCAGGGGTTCAGTGAAAAACTGTTTTTT.

Only one count was recorded for this clone. The rearrangement joins TRBV6-2 or TRBV6-3 to TRBJ2-4; 9 bases map to TRBD2. Germline trimming cut 2 bases from V and 0 bases from J; bases unmatched to any gene: 8. The CDR3 totals 18 residues. Germline-derived CDR1 and CDR2 are MNHEY and SVGEGT. The CDR3 region has the DNA TGTGCCAGCAGTTACGGAGCGGGAGGCGCCCTAGCCAAAAACATTCAGTACTTC. Translation gives CASSYGAGGALAKNIQYF.

This chain links TRBV6-2 or TRBV6-3 with TRBJ2-1; TRBD2 aligns across 11 bases. V was pared by 5 bases and J by 13 bases, with 10 bases of the junction left unmatched. The CDR3 loop spans 14 amino acids. Germline assignment: CDR1 MNHEY and CDR2 SVGEGT. CDR3 loop: CASSRITSGRGQFF. CDR3 sequence (DNA): TGTGCCAGCAGTCGAATTACTAGCGGGAGAGGACAGTTCTTC.

This chain joins TRBV11-3 and TRBJ2-7; no definite D call. Germline CDR1 reads SGHNT; CDR2 reads YENEEA. There are 14 residues in the CDR3. V gave up 0 bases and J gave up 3 bases, with 9 bases separating them. Here the CDR3 reads CASSLDARHYEQYV. CDR3 DNA: TGTGCCAGCAGCTTAGATGCGCGGCACTACGAGCAGTACGTC.